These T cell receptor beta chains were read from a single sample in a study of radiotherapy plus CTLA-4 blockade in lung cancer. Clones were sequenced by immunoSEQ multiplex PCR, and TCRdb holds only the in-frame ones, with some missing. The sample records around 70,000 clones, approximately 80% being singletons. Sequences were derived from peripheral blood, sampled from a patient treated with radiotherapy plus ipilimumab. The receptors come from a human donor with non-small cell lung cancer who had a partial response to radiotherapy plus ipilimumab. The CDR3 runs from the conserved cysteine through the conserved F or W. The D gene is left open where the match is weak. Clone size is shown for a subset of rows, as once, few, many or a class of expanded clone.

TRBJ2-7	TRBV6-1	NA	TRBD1	CASSEAGTGYYEQYF	TGTGCCAGCAGTGAAGCGGGGACAGGGTATTACGAGCAGTACTTC
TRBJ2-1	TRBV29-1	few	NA	CSVEPSPGQEQFF	TGCAGCGTTGAACCCTCCCCGGGTCAAGAGCAGTTCTTC
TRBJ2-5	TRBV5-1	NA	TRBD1	CASSLTGQTKETQYF	TGCGCCAGCAGCTTGACGGGACAGACGAAAGAGACCCAGTACTTC
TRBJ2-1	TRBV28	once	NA	CASSLTRSSYNEQFF	TGTGCCAGCAGTCTCACTCGGAGCTCCTACAATGAGCAGTTCTTC
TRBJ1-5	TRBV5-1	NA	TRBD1	CASSLLTGGQPQHF	TGCGCCAGCAGCTTATTGACAGGGGGTCAGCCCCAGCATTTT
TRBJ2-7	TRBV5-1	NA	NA	CASSPGVRVSYEQYF	TGCGCCAGCAGCCCGGGGGTTAGGGTTTCCTACGAGCAGTACTTC
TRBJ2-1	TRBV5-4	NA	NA	CASSSDNEQFF	TGTGCCAGCAGCTCAGACAATGAGCAGTTCTTC
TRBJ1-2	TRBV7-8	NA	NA	CASSLGGQGGDGYTF	TGTGCCAGCAGCTTAGGGGGTCAGGGCGGGGATGGCTACACCTTC
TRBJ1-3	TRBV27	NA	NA	CASSLLPREGNTIYF	TGTGCCAGCAGTTTATTGCCACGCGAGGGAAACACCATATATTTT
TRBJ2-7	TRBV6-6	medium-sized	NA	CASRPTGTTTYEQYF	TGTGCCAGCAGGCCTACCGGGACAACTACCTACGAGCAGTACTTC
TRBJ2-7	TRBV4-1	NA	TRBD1	CASSRPGTVFYEQYF	TGCGCCAGCAGCCGACCCGGGACAGTATTCTACGAGCAGTACTTC
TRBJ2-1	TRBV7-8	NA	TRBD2	CASSLGTRTYNEQFF	TGTGCCAGCAGCTTAGGGACTAGAACTTACAATGAGCAGTTCTTC
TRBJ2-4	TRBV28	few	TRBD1	CASSITGTGKKNIQYF	TGTGCCAGCAGCATAACCGGGACAGGGAAAAAAAACATTCAGTACTTC
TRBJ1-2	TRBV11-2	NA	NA	CASSLGGVLGGYTF	TGTGCCAGCAGCTTAGGAGGCGTCCTCGGGGGCTACACCTTC
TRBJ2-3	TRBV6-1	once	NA	CASSEGSTRDTQYF	TGTGCCAGCAGTGAAGGGTCCACACGAGATACGCAGTATTTT
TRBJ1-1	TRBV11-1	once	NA	CASSREEQGMNTEAFF	TGTGCCAGCAGCAGGGAGGAGCAGGGCATGAACACTGAAGCTTTCTTT
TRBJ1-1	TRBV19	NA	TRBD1	CASSVTGGRTEAFF	TGTGCCAGTAGTGTTACAGGGGGGAGAACTGAAGCTTTCTTT
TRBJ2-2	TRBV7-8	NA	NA	CASSLGDRGGTGELFF	TGTGCCAGCAGCTTAGGAGACAGGGGAGGGACCGGGGAGCTGTTTTTT
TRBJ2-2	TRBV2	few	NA	CASSEVSTGELFF	TGTGCCAGCAGTGAAGTGAGCACCGGGGAGCTGTTTTTT
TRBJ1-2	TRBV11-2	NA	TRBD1	CASSPGQGAYGYTF	TGTGCCAGCAGCCCGGGACAGGGGGCGTATGGCTACACCTTC
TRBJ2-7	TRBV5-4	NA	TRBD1	CASSLGQGTSYEQYF	TGTGCCAGCAGTTTAGGACAGGGAACGTCCTACGAGCAGTACTTC
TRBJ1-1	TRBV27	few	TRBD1	CASSFSGTGAVNTEAFF	TGTGCCAGCAGTTTTTCTGGGACAGGGGCCGTGAACACTGAAGCTTTCTTT
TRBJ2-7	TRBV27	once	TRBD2	CASSAQSGRASEQYF	TGTGCCAGCAGTGCCCAAAGCGGGAGGGCCTCCGAGCAGTACTTC
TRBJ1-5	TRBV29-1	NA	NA	CSVAGGNQGQPQHF	TGCAGCGTGGCAGGTGGAAACCAAGGTCAGCCCCAGCATTTT
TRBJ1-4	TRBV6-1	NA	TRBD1	CASSPGQGREKLFF	TGTGCCAGCAGCCCGGGACAGGGAAGGGAAAAACTGTTTTTT
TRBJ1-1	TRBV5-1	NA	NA	CASSSPGGTGTEAFF	TGCGCCAGCAGCTCCCCCGGAGGGACCGGGACTGAAGCTTTCTTT
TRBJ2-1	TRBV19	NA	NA	CASLATGAHNEQFF	TGTGCCAGCCTTGCGACGGGAGCCCACAATGAGCAGTTCTTC
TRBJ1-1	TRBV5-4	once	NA	CASSPDGGLNTEAFF	TGTGCCAGCAGCCCCGATGGGGGCCTGAACACTGAAGCTTTCTTT
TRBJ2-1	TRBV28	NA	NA	CASSSALATAYNEQFF	TGTGCCAGCAGCTCCGCCCTAGCGACCGCCTACAATGAGCAGTTCTTC
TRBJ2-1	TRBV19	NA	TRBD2	CASSMAGGLGEQFF	TGTGCCAGTAGTATGGCGGGAGGGCTAGGTGAGCAGTTCTTC
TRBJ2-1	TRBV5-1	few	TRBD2	CASSLAGGPSYNEQFF	TGCGCCAGCAGCTTGGCGGGGGGGCCCTCCTACAATGAGCAGTTCTTC
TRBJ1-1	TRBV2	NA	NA	CASSVSGNTEAFF	TGTGCCAGCAGTGTTTCAGGGAACACTGAAGCTTTCTTT
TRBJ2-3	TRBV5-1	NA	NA	CASTLQGGRGTDTQYF	TGCGCCAGCACCCTACAGGGGGGGCGGGGGACAGATACGCAGTATTTT
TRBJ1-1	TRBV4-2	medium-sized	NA	CASSQDRTTEAFF	TGTGCCAGCAGCCAAGATAGAACCACTGAAGCTTTCTTT
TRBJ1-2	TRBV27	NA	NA	CASAPLEGRYGYTF	TGTGCCAGCGCCCCCCTTGAGGGGAGGTATGGCTACACCTTC
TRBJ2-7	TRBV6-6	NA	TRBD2	CASSYSGLAGGEQYF	TGTGCCAGCAGTTACTCGGGACTAGCGGGAGGCGAGCAGTACTTC